Presented here are 29 T cell receptor beta chains from one specimen sequenced in a study of immune heterogeneity within non-small cell lung tumors. A first 10-cycle multiplex round used 32 V-gene and 13 J-gene primers on TCR beta CDR3. Via MiXCR, TCRdb re-called the multiplex PCR reads, giving one row per CDR3 protein. The profile shows roughly 15,000 distinct CDR3 sequences, more than 30% of them singletons. Template came from bulk tumor genomic DNA, at around 600 ng per sample. During surgery, each primary tumor gave multiple biopsies spaced as far apart as possible. Each patient presented with untreated, newly diagnosed non-small cell lung cancer and received curative surgery. Sequencing used lung tumor tissue. These receptors all stem from a woman between 45 and 60 years old with non-small cell lung cancer.

This chain uses TRBV5-5 with TRBJ2-3; D not resolved. Trimming pared 4 bases from V and 4 bases from J, leaving 10 bases between. The CDR3 is 13 residues long. The germline gives CDR1 SGHKS, CDR2 YYEKEE (reference sequence). CDR3 protein: CASSMINSDTQYF. Written as DNA, the CDR3 is TGTGCCAGCAGCATGATCAACTCAGATACGCAGTATTTT.

This clonotype was picked up many times. J is TRBJ2-3 and V is TRBV5-1; D is possibly TRBD2 (6 bases). Germline assignment: CDR1 SGHRS and CDR2 YFSETQ. Deletions cut 0 bases from V and 9 bases from J, with 8 bases between. CDR3 size: 12 residues. Here the CDR3 DNA reads TGCGCCAGCAGCTTGGGGAGGGACACGCAGTATTTT. As protein: CASSLGRDTQYF.

J is TRBJ1-4 and V is TRBV30; tentatively, D is TRBD1 (6 bases). V dropped 2 bases and J dropped 4 bases, with 11 bases sitting between them. CDR3 size: 14 residues. Germline CDR1 and CDR2: GTSNPN and SVGIG (reference sequence). This CDR3 is CAWSIDRNNEKLFF. CDR3 bases: TGTGCCTGGAGTATCGACAGGAATAATGAAAAACTGTTTTTT.

By share, this clonotype counts as medium-sized. The chain is built from TRBV5-1 and TRBJ2-7; TRBD1 agrees at 8 bases. V was clipped by 0 bases and J by 6 bases; unmatched bases: 2. The germline CDR1 and CDR2 sequences are SGHRS and YFSETQ. CDR3 size: 13 residues. The CDR3 sequence: CASSLARGLEQYF. The CDR3 DNA reads as TGCGCCAGCAGCTTGGCCAGGGGGCTCGAGCAGTACTTC.

The CDR3 DNA follows: TGTGCCAGCAGTTTTAGCGGTAATACCTACGAGCAGTACTTC. This gives the protein CASSFSGNTYEQYF. This chain joins TRBV27 and TRBJ2-7, with D possibly being TRBD2 (6 bases). CDR3 length equals 14 residues. V shed 3 bases and J shed 2 bases, with 11 bases lying between them. Germline V lookup: CDR1 MNHEY, CDR2 SMNVEV (reference sequence).

This clonotype has a count of ten or more. The chain is built from TRBV6-1 and TRBJ1-1, with TRBD1 identical over 8 bases. J lost 6 bases, V lost 5 bases, and 8 bases had no gene match. The CDR3 runs 14 residues. CDR1 and CDR2 from the germline V gene are MNHNS and SASEGT. The DNA of the CDR3 is TGTGCCAGCAGTTATCAGGGGGCGTCTCCTGAAGCTTTCTTT. This codes for CASSYQGASPEAFF.

This clonotype turned up a few times. J is TRBJ1-1 and V is TRBV29-1; TRBD1 matches 7 bases. With 6 bases clipped from V and 1 base from J, the junction kept 2 bases outside the gene matches. CDR1 is SQVTM, CDR2 ANQGSEA, per germline. CDR3 length equals 12 residues. CDR3 amino acids: CSVGQANTEAFF. The CDR3 bases are TGCAGCGTCGGACAGGCGAACACTGAAGCTTTCTTT.

The sample holds many counts of this clonotype. V gene TRBV12-3 or TRBV12-4 combines with J gene TRBJ1-6, with D uncertain. The ends were cut back, 11 bases at V and 7 bases at J, with 15 bases in the middle. The CDR3 contains 13 residues. The CDR3 here is CAPEERGNSPLHF. CDR3 in DNA: TGTGCCCCCGAGGAAAGAGGAAATTCACCCCTCCACTTT.

This clonotype turned up a few times. This may come from a read error, since a much larger clone is one base off. The rearrangement uses TRBV19 and TRBJ1-5; D is unclear. CDR3 length equals 15 residues. CDR1 is LNHDA, CDR2 SQIVND, per germline (reference sequence). The V end lost 4 bases, the J end lost 9 bases, and 19 bases lay between the germline ends. The CDR3 DNA follows: TGTGCCAGTAGTACCCCTCCCGGGTCGTATCTGCCCCAGCATTTT. Residues: CASSTPPGSYLPQHF.

The V gene is TRBV11-3, the J gene TRBJ2-3; no reliable D call. Germline V gene sequence: CDR1 SGHNT, CDR2 YENEEA. There are 12 residues in the CDR3. V dropped 3 bases and J dropped 2 bases, with 3 bases sitting between them. CDR3 in amino acids: CASSLATDTQYF. For the CDR3, the DNA is TGTGCCAGCAGCTTGGCCACAGATACGCAGTATTTT.

The rearrangement joins TRBV18 to TRBJ2-1; D is possibly TRBD2 (5 bases). The CDR3 runs to 15 residues. Trimming left V 1 base short and J 5 bases short, with 12 bases between. Germline V gene lookup returns CDR1 KGHSH and CDR2 LQKENI. The CDR3 spells CASSPQVGEDNEQFF. The CDR3, as DNA: TGTGCCAGCTCACCACAAGTCGGGGAAGACAATGAGCAGTTCTTC. The whole variable domain, filled in from reference TRBV18 and TRBJ2-1, reads NAGVMQNPRHLVRRRGQEARLRCSPMKGHSHVYWYRQLPEEGLKFMVYLQKENIIDESGMPKERFSAEFPKEGPSILRIQQVVRGDSAAYFCASSPQVGEDNEQFFGPGTRLTVL.

This clonotype came up many times. This chain uses TRBV5-1 with TRBJ2-3; D unclear. CDR3 size: 14 residues. The V end lost 3 bases, the J end lost 7 bases, and 15 bases lay between the germline ends. Germline loops: CDR1 SGHRS, CDR2 YFSETQ. The CDR3 DNA follows: TGCGCCAGCAGCTCCGCTTCAACTGGTAATACGCAGTATTTT. As protein: CASSSASTGNTQYF. The whole variable domain, filled in from reference TRBV5-1 and TRBJ2-3, reads KAGVTQTPRYLIKTRGQQVTLSCSPISGHRSVSWYQQTPGQGLQFLFEYFSETQRNKGNFPGRFSGRQFSNSRSEMNVSTLELGDSALYLCASSSASTGNTQYFGPGTRLTVL.

In its sample, this clonotype is medium-sized (0.01 to 0.1%). The CDR3 region is CSARDTGGAGELFF. CDR3 coding DNA: TGCAGTGCTAGAGATACGGGGGGGGCCGGGGAGCTGTTTTTT. The V call is TRBV20-1, the J call TRBJ2-2; the match to TRBD2 covers 8 bases. With V trimmed by 0 bases and J by 6 bases, 3 bases remained unmatched. Germline V gene lookup returns CDR1 DFQATT and CDR2 SNEGSKA (reference sequence). This CDR3 spans 14 amino acids.

The table lists this clonotype with a count of one. A much larger clone sits a single nucleotide away, making a read error possible. CDR3 loop: CARSPTDYTGELFF. CDR3 in DNA: TGTGCCAGAAGTCCGACGGACTACACCGGGGAGCTGTTTTTT. This chain connects TRBV28 to TRBJ2-2, with D perhaps TRBD2 (5 bases). Germline V gene lookup returns CDR1 MDHEN and CDR2 SYDVKM. This CDR3 region has 14 residues. Deletions cut 9 bases from V and 3 bases from J, with 14 bases between.

This clonotype was recorded many times. This chain links TRBV12-3 or TRBV12-4 with TRBJ2-2, with TRBD1 identical over 7 bases. V was pared by 5 bases and J by 7 bases, with 7 bases of the junction left unmatched. The CDR3 sequence is 14 residues long. CDR3 in amino acids: CASSLTGANGELFF. The CDR3 nucleotides read TGTGCCAGCAGTCTTACAGGGGCTAACGGGGAGCTGTTTTTT.

J is TRBJ2-1 and V is TRBV2, with a possible D match to TRBD2 (6 bases). V lost 1 base, J lost 9 bases, and 10 bases lay in between. CDR3 size: 13 residues. CDR1 is SNHLY and CDR2 is FYNNEI in the germline V gene. CDR3 coding DNA: TGTGCCAGCAGTGAAGTCCGAGCGGGTGAGCAGTTCTTC. Its protein product is CASSEVRAGEQFF.

The chain joins TRBV5-1 to TRBJ2-5; no firm D call. Per germline, CDR1 SGHRS and CDR2 YFSETQ. The CDR3 loop spans 13 amino acids. Trimming took 5 bases from V and 1 from J, leaving 9 bases between them. CDR3 amino acids: CASSQRSQETQYF. The CDR3 coding sequence is TGCGCCAGCAGTCAGAGAAGCCAAGAGACCCAGTACTTC.

Many counts were recorded for this clonotype. The chain joins TRBV10-2 to TRBJ2-2; 8 bases fit TRBD1. V lost 5 bases, J lost 4 bases, and 6 bases stayed unmatched. Germline V gene lookup returns CDR1 WSHSY and CDR2 SAAADI. There are 15 residues in the CDR3. CDR3 nucleotide sequence: TGCGCCAGCAGTCCGGGACAGGTCGGCACCGGGGAGCTGTTTTTT. Its protein is CASSPGQVGTGELFF.

In its sample, this clonotype ranks as medium-sized. The chain recombines TRBV20-1 with TRBJ2-7, with 7 bases aligning to TRBD1. Germline V gene data show CDR1 as DFQATT and CDR2 as SNEGSKA (reference sequence). The CDR3 is 12 residues long. With V trimmed by 6 bases and J by 3 bases, 5 bases remained unmatched. In nucleotides, the CDR3 is TGCAGTGCCATGGGACAGAACTACGAGCAGTACTTC. It codes for CSAMGQNYEQYF.

This clonotype was observed many times. The chain has TRBV3-1 and TRBJ2-1, with 7 bases that match TRBD2. The CDR3 has 14 amino acids. Germline V lookup: CDR1 LGHDT, CDR2 YNNKEL (reference sequence). Germline trimming cut 0 bases from V and 6 bases from J; bases unmatched to any gene: 2. The CDR3: CASSQELAFNEQFF. The CDR3 bases are TGTGCCAGCAGCCAAGAACTAGCGTTCAATGAGCAGTTCTTC.

The V gene is TRBV6-2 or TRBV6-3, the J gene TRBJ2-1, with 8 bases lining up with TRBD2. V shed 8 bases and J 9 bases; nucleotides not matched to a gene: 12. Germline V gives CDR1 MNHEY, CDR2 SVGEGT. The CDR3 length is 14 residues. CDR3 bases: TGTGCCAGCGGAACTGGCGGGAGGATGGGTGAGCAGTTCTTC. Protein product: CASGTGGRMGEQFF.

The rearrangement uses TRBV6-2 or TRBV6-3 and TRBJ1-5, with D hard to call. Per germline, CDR1 MNHEY and CDR2 SVGEGT. Trimming shortened V by 0 bases and J by 3 bases, and 9 bases separated the two germline ends. The CDR3 length is 15 residues. The CDR3 protein is CASSYSFGDNQPQHF. For the CDR3, the DNA is TGTGCCAGCAGTTACTCTTTCGGGGACAATCAGCCCCAGCATTTT.

This chain connects TRBV20-1 to TRBJ2-3; 10 bases line up with TRBD2. The CDR3 totals 16 residues. CDR1 is DFQATT and CDR2 is SNEGSKA in the germline V gene (reference sequence). The V gene end was trimmed by 4 bases and the J gene end by 7 bases; junction bases not matched to a gene: 14. CDR3 amino acids: CSAKLAGGRSTYTQYF. The CDR3 DNA follows: TGCAGTGCTAAATTAGCGGGAGGACGCAGCACTTATACGCAGTATTTT.

V gene TRBV30 combines with J gene TRBJ2-3, with 16 bases matching TRBD2. Germline V CDR1 and CDR2: GTSNPN, SVGIG (reference sequence). The CDR3 runs to 14 residues. With V trimmed by 1 base and J by 14 bases, 6 bases remained unmatched. The CDR3 sequence: CAWSGGTSGGDPYF. In nucleotides, the CDR3 is TGTGCCTGGAGTGGGGGGACTAGCGGGGGGGATCCGTATTTT.

This clonotype has at least ten counts. This chain links TRBV6-1 with TRBJ2-1; 8 bases align to TRBD2. With 5 bases clipped from V and 2 bases from J, the junction kept 14 bases outside the gene matches. CDR1 MNHNS and CDR2 SASEGT come from the germline V gene. CDR3 length: 18 residues. The CDR3 here is CASSSYPNGGGPYNEQFF. The CDR3 DNA reads as TGTGCCAGCAGTTCGTACCCCAACGGGGGGGGCCCCTACAATGAGCAGTTCTTC.

Note on this clonotype: This sequence may be a read error, since a much larger clone differs from it by one base. The chain couples TRBV11-2 to TRBJ1-2, with TRBD1 matching over 9 bases. This CDR3 has 14 amino acids. Germline trimming cut 4 bases from V and 7 bases from J; bases unmatched to any gene: 7. The germline V gene has CDR1 SGHAT and CDR2 FQNNGV. CDR3 residues: CASSSTGGACGYTF. The CDR3 nucleotides are TGTGCCAGCAGCTCCACAGGGGGCGCCTGTGGCTACACCTTC.

This clonotype was detected ten times or more. CDR3 in amino acids: CASSLTSGHYYEQYF. In DNA form, the CDR3 reads TGTGCCAGCAGCCTTACTAGCGGGCATTACTACGAGCAGTACTTC. The chain combines TRBV28 with TRBJ2-7; 9 bases agree with TRBD2. V shed 6 bases, J shed 3 bases, and the junction held 9 bases outside the gene matches. Germline values: CDR1 MDHEN, CDR2 SYDVKM. The CDR3 runs to 15 residues. Drawing the rest from reference TRBV28 and TRBJ2-7, the complete variable domain is DVKVTQSSRYLVKRTGEKVFLECVQDMDHENMFWYRQDPGLGLRLIYFSYDVKMKEKGDIPEGYSVSREKKERFSLILESASTNQTSMYLCASSLTSGHYYEQYFGPGTRLTVT.

This clonotype has a count of ten or more. The chain carries TRBV12-3 or TRBV12-4 and TRBJ2-7; D is unresolved. There are 13 residues in the CDR3. V was shortened by 5 bases and J by 2 bases, with 10 bases between the two germline ends. CDR3 residues: CASSRTDTYEQYF. For the CDR3, the DNA is TGTGCCAGCAGTCGGACGGATACCTACGAGCAGTACTTC.

At least ten counts were recorded for this clonotype. This sequence joins TRBV18 and TRBJ2-1, with TRBD2 matching over 10 bases. The V gene end was trimmed by 1 base and the J gene end by 8 bases; junction bases not matched to a gene: 8. Germline V lookup: CDR1 KGHSH, CDR2 LQKENI. The CDR3 sequence is 16 residues long. CDR3 DNA: TGTGCCAGCTCACCACAGTTGGCTAGCGGGGGTGATGAGCAGTTCTTC. Amino acids: CASSPQLASGGDEQFF.